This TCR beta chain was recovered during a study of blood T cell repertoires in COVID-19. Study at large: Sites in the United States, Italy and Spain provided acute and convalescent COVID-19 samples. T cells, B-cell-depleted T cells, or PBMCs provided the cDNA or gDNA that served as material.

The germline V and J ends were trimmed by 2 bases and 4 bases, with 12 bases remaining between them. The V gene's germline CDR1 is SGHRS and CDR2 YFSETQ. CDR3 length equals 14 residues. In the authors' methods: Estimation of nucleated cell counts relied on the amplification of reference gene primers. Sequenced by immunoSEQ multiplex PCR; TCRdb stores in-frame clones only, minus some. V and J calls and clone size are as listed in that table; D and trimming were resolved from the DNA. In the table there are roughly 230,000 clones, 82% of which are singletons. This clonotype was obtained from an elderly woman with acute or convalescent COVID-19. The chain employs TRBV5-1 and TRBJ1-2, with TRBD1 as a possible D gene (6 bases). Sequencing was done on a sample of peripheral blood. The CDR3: CASSFEQGFYGYTF. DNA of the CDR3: TGCGCCAGCAGCTTCGAACAGGGTTTCTATGGCTACACCTTC.